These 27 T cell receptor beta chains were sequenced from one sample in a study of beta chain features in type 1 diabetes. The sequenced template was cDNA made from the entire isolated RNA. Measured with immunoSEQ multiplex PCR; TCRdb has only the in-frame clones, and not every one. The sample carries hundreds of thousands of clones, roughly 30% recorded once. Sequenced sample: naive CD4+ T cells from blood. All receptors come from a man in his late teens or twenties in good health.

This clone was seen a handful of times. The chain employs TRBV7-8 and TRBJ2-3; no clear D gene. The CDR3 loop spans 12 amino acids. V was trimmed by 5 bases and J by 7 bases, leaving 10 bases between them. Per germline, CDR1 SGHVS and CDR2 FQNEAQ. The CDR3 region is CASSPVGNTQYF. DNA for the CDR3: TGTGCCAGCAGCCCGGTGGGGAATACGCAGTATTTT.

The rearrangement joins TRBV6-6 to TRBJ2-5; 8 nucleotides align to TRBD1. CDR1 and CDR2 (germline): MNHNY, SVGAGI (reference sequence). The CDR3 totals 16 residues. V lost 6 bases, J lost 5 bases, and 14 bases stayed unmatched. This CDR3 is CASRYTGTGYSETQYF. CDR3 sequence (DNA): TGTGCCAGCAGATATACCGGGACAGGATATTCGGAGACCCAGTACTTC.

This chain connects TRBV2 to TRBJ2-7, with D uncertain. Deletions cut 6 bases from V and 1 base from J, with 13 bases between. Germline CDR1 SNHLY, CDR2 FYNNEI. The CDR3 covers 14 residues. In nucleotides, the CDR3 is TGTGCCAGCAGGGCTGGGTCGGTATCCTACGAGCAGTACTTC. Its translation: CASRAGSVSYEQYF.

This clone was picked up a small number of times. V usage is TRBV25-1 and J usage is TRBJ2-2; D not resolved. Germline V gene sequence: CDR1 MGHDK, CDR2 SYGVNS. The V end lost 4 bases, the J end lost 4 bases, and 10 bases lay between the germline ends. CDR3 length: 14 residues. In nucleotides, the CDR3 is TGTGCCAGCAGTGGCTCTGTAGCCACCGGGGAGCTGTTTTTT. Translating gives CASSGSVATGELFF.

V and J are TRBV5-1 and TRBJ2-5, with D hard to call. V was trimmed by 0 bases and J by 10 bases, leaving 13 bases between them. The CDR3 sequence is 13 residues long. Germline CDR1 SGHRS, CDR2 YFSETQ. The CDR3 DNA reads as TGCGCCAGCAGCTTGGCGGGCCTTCAGGACCAGTACTTC. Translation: CASSLAGLQDQYF.

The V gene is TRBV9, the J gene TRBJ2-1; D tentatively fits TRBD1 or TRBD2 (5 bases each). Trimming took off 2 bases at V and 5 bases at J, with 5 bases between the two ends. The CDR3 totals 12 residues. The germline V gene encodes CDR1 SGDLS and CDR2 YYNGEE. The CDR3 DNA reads TGTGCCAGCAGCGTGGGGGACAATGAGCAGTTCTTC. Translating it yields CASSVGDNEQFF.

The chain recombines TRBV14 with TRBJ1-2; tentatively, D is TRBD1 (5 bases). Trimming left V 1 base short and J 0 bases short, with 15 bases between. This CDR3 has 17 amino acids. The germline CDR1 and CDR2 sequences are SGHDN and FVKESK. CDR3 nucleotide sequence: TGTGCCAGCAGCCAAGCAGCCAGGAGGGGACCTAACTATGGCTACACCTTC. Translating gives CASSQAARRGPNYGYTF. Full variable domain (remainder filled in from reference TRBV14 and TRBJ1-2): EAGVTQFPSHSVIEKGQTVTLRCDPISGHDNLYWYRRVMGKEIKFLLHFVKESKQDESGMPNNRFLAERTGGTYSTLKVQPAELEDSGVYFCASSQAARRGPNYGYTFGSGTRLTVV.

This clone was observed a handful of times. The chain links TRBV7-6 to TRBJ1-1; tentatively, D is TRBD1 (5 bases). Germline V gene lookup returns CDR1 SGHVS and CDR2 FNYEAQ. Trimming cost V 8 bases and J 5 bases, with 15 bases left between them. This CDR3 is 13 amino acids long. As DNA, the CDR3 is TGTGCCAGCTCCCTGGGGGAAGGGACTGAAGCTTTCTTT. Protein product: CASSLGEGTEAFF.

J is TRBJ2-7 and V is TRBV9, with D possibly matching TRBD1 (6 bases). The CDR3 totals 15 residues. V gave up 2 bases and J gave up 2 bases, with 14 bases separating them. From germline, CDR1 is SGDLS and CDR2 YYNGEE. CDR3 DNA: TGTGCCAGCAGCGTCAGGGGCGGTGGGGCCTACGAGCAGTACTTC. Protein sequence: CASSVRGGGAYEQYF.

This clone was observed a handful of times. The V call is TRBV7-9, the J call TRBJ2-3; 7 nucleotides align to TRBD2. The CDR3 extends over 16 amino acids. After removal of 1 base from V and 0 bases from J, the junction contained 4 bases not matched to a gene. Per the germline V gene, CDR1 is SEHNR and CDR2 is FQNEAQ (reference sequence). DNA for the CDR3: TGTGCCAGCAGCTTAGAAGGGACTACTAGCACAGATACGCAGTATTTT. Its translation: CASSLEGTTSTDTQYF.

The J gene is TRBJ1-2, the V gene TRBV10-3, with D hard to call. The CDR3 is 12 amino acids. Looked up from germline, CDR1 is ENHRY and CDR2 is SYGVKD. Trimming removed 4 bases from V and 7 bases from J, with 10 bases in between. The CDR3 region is CAISAGEAGYTF. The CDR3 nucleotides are TGTGCCATCAGTGCCGGGGAGGCTGGCTACACCTTC.

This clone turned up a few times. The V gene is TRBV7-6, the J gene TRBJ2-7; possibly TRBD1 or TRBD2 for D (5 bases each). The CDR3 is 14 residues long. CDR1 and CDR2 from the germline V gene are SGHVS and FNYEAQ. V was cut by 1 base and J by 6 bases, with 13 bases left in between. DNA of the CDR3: TGTGCCAGCAGCTTAGATCCAGGGACGGGCGAGCAGTACTTC. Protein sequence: CASSLDPGTGEQYF.

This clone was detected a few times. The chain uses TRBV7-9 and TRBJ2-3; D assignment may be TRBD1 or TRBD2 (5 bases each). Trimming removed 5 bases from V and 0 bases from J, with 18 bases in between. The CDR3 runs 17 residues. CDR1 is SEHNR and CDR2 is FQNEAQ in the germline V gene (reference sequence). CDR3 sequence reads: CASSLTRGATSTDTQYF. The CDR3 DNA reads TGTGCCAGCAGCCTTACCCGGGGCGCTACTAGCACAGATACGCAGTATTTT.

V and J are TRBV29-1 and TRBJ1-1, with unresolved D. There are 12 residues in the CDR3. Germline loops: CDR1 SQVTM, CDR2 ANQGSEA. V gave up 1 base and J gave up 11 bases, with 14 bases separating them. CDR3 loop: CSVEGRQVEAFF. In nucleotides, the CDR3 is TGCAGCGTTGAAGGCCGGCAGGTCGAGGCTTTCTTT. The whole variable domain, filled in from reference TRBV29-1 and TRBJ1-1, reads SAVISQKPSRDICQRGTSLTIQCQVDSQVTMMFWYRQQPGQSLTLIATANQGSEATYESGFVIDKFPISRPNLTFSTLTVSNMSPEDSSIYLCSVEGRQVEAFFGQGTRLTVV.

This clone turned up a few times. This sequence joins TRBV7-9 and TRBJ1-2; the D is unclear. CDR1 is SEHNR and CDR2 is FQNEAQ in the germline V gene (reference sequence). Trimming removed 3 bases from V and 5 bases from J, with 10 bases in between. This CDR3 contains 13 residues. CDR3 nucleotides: TGTGCCAGCAGCTTCCGGGGAAGTTATGGCTACACCTTC. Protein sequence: CASSFRGSYGYTF.

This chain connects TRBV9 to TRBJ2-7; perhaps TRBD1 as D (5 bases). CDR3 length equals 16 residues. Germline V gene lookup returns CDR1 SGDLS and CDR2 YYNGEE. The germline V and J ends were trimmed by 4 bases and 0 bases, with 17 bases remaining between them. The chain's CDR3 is CASSRAGIDSSYEQYF. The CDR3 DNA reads TGTGCCAGCAGCAGAGCAGGGATCGACAGCTCCTACGAGCAGTACTTC.

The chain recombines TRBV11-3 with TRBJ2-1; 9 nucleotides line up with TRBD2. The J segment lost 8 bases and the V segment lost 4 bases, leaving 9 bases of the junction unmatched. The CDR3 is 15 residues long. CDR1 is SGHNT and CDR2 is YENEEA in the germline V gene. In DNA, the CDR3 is TGTGCCAGCAGCTCCCCGGCGGGAGGGCACCATGAGCAGTTCTTC. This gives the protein CASSSPAGGHHEQFF.

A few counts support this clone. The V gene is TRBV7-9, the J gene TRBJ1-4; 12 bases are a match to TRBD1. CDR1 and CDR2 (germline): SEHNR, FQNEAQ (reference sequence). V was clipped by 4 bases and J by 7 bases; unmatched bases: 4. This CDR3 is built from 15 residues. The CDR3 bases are TGTGCCAGCAGCTCGGGACAGGGGGCAGGTGAAAAACTGTTTTTT. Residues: CASSSGQGAGEKLFF.

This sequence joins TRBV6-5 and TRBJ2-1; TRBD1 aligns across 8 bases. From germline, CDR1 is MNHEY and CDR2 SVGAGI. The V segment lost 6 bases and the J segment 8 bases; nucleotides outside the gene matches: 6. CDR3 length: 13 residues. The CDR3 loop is CASSRVQGDEQFF. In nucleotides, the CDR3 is TGTGCCAGCAGCCGCGTACAGGGGGATGAGCAGTTCTTC.

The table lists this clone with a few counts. The CDR3 spells CASSKRELADYTYEQYF. CDR3 in DNA: TGTGCCAGCAGCAAACGGGAATTAGCGGACTACACCTACGAGCAGTACTTC. This chain joins TRBV9 and TRBJ2-7; a weak D match, TRBD2 (6 bases). This CDR3 has 17 residues. V lost 4 bases to trimming and J lost 2 bases, with 22 bases between them. Germline V gives CDR1 SGDLS, CDR2 YYNGEE.

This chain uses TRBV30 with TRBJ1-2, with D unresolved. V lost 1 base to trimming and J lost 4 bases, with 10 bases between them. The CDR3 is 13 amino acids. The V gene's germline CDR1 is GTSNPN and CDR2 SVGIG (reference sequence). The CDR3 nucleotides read TGTGCCTGGAGTGCGAATAGTGCCTATGGCTACACCTTC. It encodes CAWSANSAYGYTF.

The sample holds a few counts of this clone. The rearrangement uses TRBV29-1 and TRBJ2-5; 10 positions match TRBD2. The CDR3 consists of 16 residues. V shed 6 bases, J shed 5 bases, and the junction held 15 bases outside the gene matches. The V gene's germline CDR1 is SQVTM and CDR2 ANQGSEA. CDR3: CSVTNEGTSVRETQYF. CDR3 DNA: TGCAGCGTGACAAACGAGGGGACTAGCGTCCGGGAGACCCAGTACTTC.

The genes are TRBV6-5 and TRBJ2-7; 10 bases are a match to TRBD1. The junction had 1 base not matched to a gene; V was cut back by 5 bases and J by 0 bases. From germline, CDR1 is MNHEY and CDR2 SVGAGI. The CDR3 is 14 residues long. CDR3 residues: CASSRTGGSYEQYF. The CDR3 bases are TGTGCCAGCAGTAGGACAGGGGGCTCCTACGAGCAGTACTTC.

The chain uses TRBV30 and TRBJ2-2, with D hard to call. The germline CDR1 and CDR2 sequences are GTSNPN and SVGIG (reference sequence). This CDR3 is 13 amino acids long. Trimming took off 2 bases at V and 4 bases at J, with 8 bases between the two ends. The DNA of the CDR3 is TGTGCCTGGAGTCTCAGGAGCACCGGGGAGCTGTTTTTT. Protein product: CAWSLRSTGELFF.

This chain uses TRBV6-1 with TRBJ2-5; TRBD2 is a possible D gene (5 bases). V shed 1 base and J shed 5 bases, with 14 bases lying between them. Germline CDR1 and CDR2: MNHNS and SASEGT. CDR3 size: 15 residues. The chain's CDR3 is CASSEDGVAWETQYF. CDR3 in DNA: TGTGCCAGCAGTGAAGACGGGGTAGCATGGGAGACCCAGTACTTC.

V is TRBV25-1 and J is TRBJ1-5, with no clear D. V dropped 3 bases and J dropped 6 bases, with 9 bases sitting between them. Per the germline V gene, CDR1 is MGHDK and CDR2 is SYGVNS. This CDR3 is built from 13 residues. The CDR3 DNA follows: TGTGCCAGCAGTGATAATGGCCGTCAGCCCCAGCATTTT. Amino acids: CASSDNGRQPQHF.

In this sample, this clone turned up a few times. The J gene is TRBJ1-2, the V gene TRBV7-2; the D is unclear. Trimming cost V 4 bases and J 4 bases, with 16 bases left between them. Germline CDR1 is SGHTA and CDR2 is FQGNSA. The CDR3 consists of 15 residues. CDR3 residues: CASSYRRQPIYGYTF. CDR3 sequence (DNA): TGTGCCAGCAGCTACCGGCGGCAGCCAATCTATGGCTACACCTTC.